The clone carrying this T cell receptor beta chain showed up many times. Its antigen remains unidentified. TCRdb re-derived calls from the RT-PCR reads in MiXCR, one entry per CDR3 protein. The sample includes around 490,000 distinct CDR3 sequences, approximately 7.7% seen only once; the top ten take 10% to 15%. These data belong to a study of response to subunit inactivated influenza vaccine. Study results and caveats: A suggestion made by the authors is that each seasonal influenza vaccination recruits few new T cells.

This receptor was identified in a man between 50 and 75 years old who received an inactivated influenza vaccine. The sample in question was PBMCs from blood, obtained 23 months after vaccination.

The CDR3 loop is CASSLVGDIQETQYF. CDR3 sequence (DNA): TGCGCCAGCAGCTTGGTAGGGGACATCCAAGAGACCCAGTACTTC. The chain uses TRBV5-1 and TRBJ2-5; tentatively, D is TRBD1 (6 bases). The CDR3 spans 15 residues. V lost 0 bases to trimming and J lost 1 base, with 10 bases between them. The germline V gene has CDR1 SGHRS and CDR2 YFSETQ. The full variable domain, with the rest looked up from reference TRBV5-1 and TRBJ2-5, is KAGVTQTPRYLIKTRGQQVTLSCSPISGHRSVSWYQQTPGQGLQFLFEYFSETQRNKGNFPGRFSGRQFSNSRSEMNVSTLELGDSALYLCASSLVGDIQETQYFGPGTRLLVL.